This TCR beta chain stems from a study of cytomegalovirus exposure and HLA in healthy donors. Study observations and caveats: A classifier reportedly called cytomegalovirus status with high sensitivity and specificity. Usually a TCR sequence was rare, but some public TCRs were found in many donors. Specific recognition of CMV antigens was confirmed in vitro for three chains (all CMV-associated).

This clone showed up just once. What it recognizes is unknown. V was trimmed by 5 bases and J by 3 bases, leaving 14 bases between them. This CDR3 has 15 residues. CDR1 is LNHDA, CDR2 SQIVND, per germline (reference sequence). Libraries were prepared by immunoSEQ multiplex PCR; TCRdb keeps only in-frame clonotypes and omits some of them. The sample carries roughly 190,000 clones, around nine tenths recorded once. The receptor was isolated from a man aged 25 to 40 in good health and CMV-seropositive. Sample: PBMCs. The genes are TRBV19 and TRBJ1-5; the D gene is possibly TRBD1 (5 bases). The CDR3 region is CASSLRQSSNQPQHF. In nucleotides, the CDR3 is TGTGCCAGTAGTCTACGACAGAGCTCCAATCAGCCCCAGCATTTT. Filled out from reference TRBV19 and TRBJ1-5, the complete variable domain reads DGGITQSPKYLFRKEGQNVTLSCEQNLNHDAMYWYRQDPGQGLRLIYYSQIVNDFQKGDIAEGYSVSREKKESFPLTVTSAQKNPTAFYLCASSLRQSSNQPQHFGDGTRLSIL.